This T cell receptor beta chain came from a study of blood T cell repertoires in COVID-19. In the study overall: Samples taken during acute and convalescent COVID-19 were collected in the United States, Italy and Spain. Nucleic acid was either cDNA or gDNA, and it came from T cells, B-cell-depleted T cells, or PBMCs.

The CDR3 totals 15 residues. Trimming took off 4 bases at V and 4 bases at J, with 17 bases between the two ends. Germline assignment: CDR1 SGDLS and CDR2 YYNGEE. Authors' data handling: The assay estimated nucleated cells by amplifying reference gene primers. The repertoire was sequenced with immunoSEQ multiplex PCR; TCRdb's copy has only in-frame clones and lacks some. That table supplies the V and J calls and clone size; D and trimming were determined from the DNA. The profile covers 65,000 to 95,000 clones, with 75% to 85% appearing a single time and about a third taken by the ten largest. The clonotype originates from a man in his sixties with COVID-19, enrolled during active disease. The sample comprised peripheral blood. This chain joins TRBV9 and TRBJ1-2, with D tentatively TRBD1 (6 bases). As DNA, the CDR3 is TGTGCCAGCAGCCCCCGTCGACAGGAGTTCTATGGCTACACCTTC. Protein sequence: CASSPRRQEFYGYTF.